This section outlines one TCR beta chain sequence together with its context. Antigen specificity is unknown. This PCR relied on a set of 60 Vbeta primers and 13 Jbeta primers. Method: immunoSEQ multiplex PCR; TCRdb's copy keeps in-frame clones and lacks some. The sample records some 170,000 clones, roughly 70% being singletons. The sample is drawn from a study of cytomegalovirus exposure and HLA in healthy donors. Turning to the study itself: Researchers previously reported finding fewer than 120 million unique TCR beta sequences from 150 million to 200 million T cells. Study results and limitations: Presence/absence analyses supposed approximately even sequencing depth among donors.

The germline gives CDR1 MGHRA, CDR2 YSYEKL. The CDR3 is made up of 16 amino acids. Trimming cost V 5 bases and J 7 bases; bases outside gene matches: 10. The chain joins TRBV4-1 to TRBJ2-1; 11 nucleotides line up with TRBD2. The TCR comes from a male donor in good health and CMV-seronegative. Sequences were obtained from PBMCs. CDR3 region: CASSTSSGGARNEQFF. CDR3 in DNA: TGCGCCAGCAGCACCAGTAGCGGGGGGGCCAGGAATGAGCAGTTCTTC.